This passage covers 27 T cell receptor beta chains from one sample sequenced in a study of CD8+ T cells in alopecia areata. Sequencing used cDNA as its template, made by extracting RNA and reverse transcribing it. Assay used: immunoSEQ multiplex PCR; TCRdb lists only in-frame clones, some missing. The data hold 140,000 to 150,000 clones, with about 60% observed a single time. Sample: CD4+ T cells sorted from blood, taken at week 0. These receptors all stem from a human donor with alopecia areata.

The chain carries TRBV30 and TRBJ1-2; no reliable D call. The CDR3 has 11 residues. The germline V gene encodes CDR1 GTSNPN and CDR2 SVGIG (reference sequence). The germline V and J ends were trimmed by 2 bases and 8 bases, with 9 bases remaining between them. Here the CDR3 reads CAWSPQSGYTF. CDR3 bases: TGTGCCTGGAGTCCGCAGTCGGGCTACACCTTC.

J is TRBJ2-5 and V is TRBV30; perhaps TRBD2 as D (7 bases). The V and J ends lost 5 bases and 4 bases respectively, with 17 bases between them. This CDR3 has 14 residues. In germline, CDR1 is GTSNPN, CDR2 SVGIG (reference sequence). CDR3 DNA sequence: TGTGCCTGGGGCCGAGGGGGGGAAGGAGAGACCCAGTACTTC. It codes for CAWGRGGEGETQYF.

Only a few counts were recorded for this clone. The CDR3 here is CATSRDSTMTRNTGELFF. In DNA, the CDR3 is TGTGCCACCAGCAGGGACTCTACAATGACGAGGAACACCGGGGAGCTGTTTTTT. The chain uses TRBV15 and TRBJ2-2; a possible D gene is TRBD2 (5 bases). The germline V gene encodes CDR1 LNHNV and CDR2 YYDKDF (reference sequence). With 3 bases removed from V and 1 base from J, the gap between germline ends came to 18 bases. The CDR3 runs 18 residues. The whole variable domain, filled in from reference TRBV15 and TRBJ2-2, reads DAMVIQNPRYQVTQFGKPVTLSCSQTLNHNVMYWYQQKSSQAPKLLFHYYDKDFNNEADTPDNFQSRRPNTSFCFLDIRSPGLGDTAMYLCATSRDSTMTRNTGELFFGEGSRLTVL.

This chain's CDR3 is CASIKQQKNSPLHF. The CDR3 DNA follows: TGTGCCAGCATCAAACAACAAAAGAATTCACCCCTCCACTTT. The gene calls are TRBV6-1 and TRBJ1-6; no clear D gene. CDR3 length: 14 residues. Trimming pared 7 bases from V and 7 bases from J, leaving 14 bases between. Germline CDR1 and CDR2: MNHNS and SASEGT.

The chain couples TRBV15 to TRBJ2-4; D is perhaps TRBD2 (5 bases). The CDR3 is made up of 16 amino acids. CDR1 is LNHNV, CDR2 YYDKDF, per germline (reference sequence). Trimming removed 3 bases from V and 0 bases from J, with 12 bases in between. The CDR3 region has the DNA TGTGCCACCAGCAGCGCCGTCGCGGGAGCCAAAAACATTCAGTACTTC. This encodes CATSSAVAGAKNIQYF.

This chain uses TRBV28 with TRBJ1-1, with 10 nucleotides matching TRBD1. This CDR3 spans 14 amino acids. V trimming: 3 bases; J trimming: 7 bases; junction bases outside the gene matches: 5. Germline V gene sequence: CDR1 MDHEN, CDR2 SYDVKM. CDR3 sequence reads: CASSFWTGGVEAFF. The CDR3 DNA follows: TGTGCCAGCAGTTTCTGGACAGGGGGTGTTGAAGCTTTCTTT.

The chain combines TRBV5-1 with TRBJ1-3, with D hard to call. V lost 6 bases, J lost 0 bases, and 10 bases lay in between. CDR1 is SGHRS, CDR2 YFSETQ, per germline. The CDR3 spans 14 residues. The chain's CDR3 is CASNDGSSGNTIYF. CDR3 bases: TGCGCCAGCAACGATGGGAGCTCTGGAAACACCATATATTTT.

This clone was detected only a few times. The chain joins TRBV5-1 to TRBJ1-1, with D hard to call. V lost 3 bases and J lost 3, with 12 bases in between. Per the germline V gene, CDR1 is SGHRS and CDR2 is YFSETQ. This CDR3 region has 14 residues. The CDR3 region has the DNA TGCGCCAGCAGCTGGGGTCCCGGCGACACTGAAGCTTTCTTT. Translated, it gives CASSWGPGDTEAFF.

The rearrangement joins TRBV7-2 to TRBJ2-7; D unclear. V gave up 5 bases and J gave up 2 bases, with 19 bases separating them. Per germline, CDR1 SGHTA and CDR2 FQGNSA. The CDR3 covers 16 residues. The CDR3 region is CASSPDWATSPYEQYF. DNA of the CDR3: TGTGCCAGCAGCCCTGACTGGGCGACAAGCCCCTACGAGCAGTACTTC.

This clone turned up a few times. V gene TRBV19 combines with J gene TRBJ2-1; possibly TRBD1 for D (6 bases). The CDR3 is 15 residues long. Looked up from germline, CDR1 is LNHDA and CDR2 is SQIVND (reference sequence). V was clipped by 7 bases and J by 9 bases, with 22 bases between them. CDR3 in amino acids: CASTSLGGPPGEQFF. In nucleotides, the CDR3 is TGTGCCAGTACAAGTCTTGGGGGCCCACCCGGTGAGCAGTTCTTC. Looking up the rest from reference TRBV19 and TRBJ2-1 gives the full variable domain: DGGITQSPKYLFRKEGQNVTLSCEQNLNHDAMYWYRQDPGQGLRLIYYSQIVNDFQKGDIAEGYSVSREKKESFPLTVTSAQKNPTAFYLCASTSLGGPPGEQFFGPGTRLTVL.

This clone turned up a few times. The chain links TRBV7-9 to TRBJ2-5, with D hard to call. Germline V lookup: CDR1 SEHNR, CDR2 FQNEAQ (reference sequence). This CDR3 has 14 amino acids. V lost 4 bases to trimming and J lost 5 bases, with 14 bases between them. The CDR3 coding sequence is TGTGCCAGCAGCTCAGACCAATACCGGGAGACCCAGTACTTC. Its protein is CASSSDQYRETQYF.

This chain connects TRBV18 to TRBJ2-1; TRBD2 matches at 11 bases. After removal of 6 bases from V and 0 bases from J, the junction contained 10 bases not matched to a gene. The CDR3 covers 18 residues. CDR1 and CDR2 from the germline V gene are KGHSH and LQKENI. CDR3 nucleotides: TGTGCCAGCTCCTGGGCTAGCGGGGGGAAAAGCTCCTACAATGAGCAGTTCTTC. As protein: CASSWASGGKSSYNEQFF.

The rearrangement links TRBV30 to TRBJ2-4, with 8 bases identical to TRBD1. The CDR3 covers 13 residues. V gave up 2 bases and J gave up 3 bases; unmatched junction bases: 0. From germline, CDR1 is GTSNPN and CDR2 SVGIG (reference sequence). This chain's CDR3 is CAWSTGGKNIQYF. The DNA for the CDR3 is TGTGCCTGGAGTACAGGGGGCAAAAACATTCAGTACTTC. Looking up the rest from reference TRBV30 and TRBJ2-4 gives the full variable domain: SQTIHQWPATLVQPVGSPLSLECTVEGTSNPNLYWYRQAAGRGLQLLFYSVGIGQISSEVPQNLSASRPQDRQFILSSKKLLLSDSGFYLCAWSTGGKNIQYFGAGTRLSVL.

This clone appeared a few times. The chain joins TRBV5-8 to TRBJ2-6; the D is unclear. The V gene's germline CDR1 is SGHTS and CDR2 YDEGEE. The CDR3 is made up of 15 amino acids. Trimming took 5 bases from V and 0 from J, leaving 9 bases between them. CDR3 protein: CASSPQFSGANVLTF. CDR3 nucleotide sequence: TGTGCCAGCAGTCCACAGTTCTCTGGGGCCAACGTCCTGACTTTC.

There are a few counts of this clone. The gene calls are TRBV27 and TRBJ1-5, with no clear D. The CDR3 totals 13 residues. Germline V gene lookup returns CDR1 MNHEY and CDR2 SMNVEV (reference sequence). V lost 3 bases, J lost 2 bases, and 5 bases lay in between. The CDR3 region is CASSFKGNQPQHF. As DNA, the CDR3 is TGTGCCAGCAGTTTTAAGGGCAATCAGCCCCAGCATTTT.

V usage is TRBV5-6 and J usage is TRBJ1-4, with TRBD1 matching over 11 bases. This CDR3 has 15 residues. J lost 8 bases, V lost 5 bases, and 8 bases had no gene match. Per germline, CDR1 SGHDT and CDR2 YYEEEE. CDR3 in DNA: TGTGCCAGCAGGGACAGGGGGCGGTCGGCGGAAAAACTGTTTTTT. Protein product: CASRDRGRSAEKLFF.

The rearrangement uses TRBV5-6 and TRBJ1-1; D call uncertain. Germline lookup yields CDR1 SGHDT and CDR2 YYEEEE. The V end lost 3 bases, the J end lost 8 bases, and 8 bases lay between the germline ends. The CDR3 has 11 amino acids. CDR3 sequence: CASSSSGEAFF. The CDR3 bases are TGTGCCAGCAGCTCCTCGGGAGAAGCTTTCTTT. The full variable domain, its missing parts supplied by reference TRBV5-6 and TRBJ1-1, is DAGVTQSPTHLIKTRGQQVTLRCSPKSGHDTVSWYQQALGQGPQFIFQYYEEEERQRGNFPDRFSGHQFPNYSSELNVNALLLGDSALYLCASSSSGEAFFGQGTRLTVV.

The chain has TRBV9 and TRBJ1-6, with 7 bases matching TRBD1. The CDR3 sequence is 15 residues long. With 2 bases clipped from V and 11 bases from J, the junction kept 10 bases outside the gene matches. The germline gives CDR1 SGDLS, CDR2 YYNGEE. The CDR3 DNA reads TGTGCCAGCAGCGTCGTTCCAGGGGGAGAGGCACCCCTCCACTTT. Translating gives CASSVVPGGEAPLHF.

This clone came up once. The chain links TRBV6-5 to TRBJ1-1; the D is unclear. Per germline, CDR1 MNHEY and CDR2 SVGAGI. V gave up 2 bases and J gave up 3 bases, with 4 bases separating them. The CDR3 totals 12 residues. The CDR3: CASSYADTEAFF. CDR3 nucleotides: TGTGCCAGCAGTTACGCGGACACTGAAGCTTTCTTT.

The rearrangement links TRBV30 to TRBJ2-7; tentatively, D is TRBD1 or TRBD2 (6 bases each). The germline gives CDR1 GTSNPN, CDR2 SVGIG (reference sequence). There are 14 residues in the CDR3. This chain's CDR3 is CASLRRGRWYEQYF. The CDR3 DNA reads as TGTGCATCCTTAAGGAGGGGGAGGTGGTACGAGCAGTACTTC.

The chain employs TRBV25-1 and TRBJ2-1; the D gene is possibly TRBD2 (5 bases). The V gene's germline CDR1 is MGHDK and CDR2 SYGVNS. Deletions cut 6 bases from V and 0 bases from J, with 9 bases between. The CDR3 spans 14 residues. The CDR3 loop is CASSGELSYNEQFF. The CDR3, as DNA: TGTGCCAGCAGCGGGGAGCTCTCCTACAATGAGCAGTTCTTC.

V gene TRBV29-1 combines with J gene TRBJ1-2; TRBD1 might be the D (6 bases). The CDR3 is 12 residues long. V shed 6 bases and J shed 5 bases, with 13 bases lying between them. Per germline, CDR1 SQVTM and CDR2 ANQGSEA. Here the CDR3 DNA reads TGCAGCGTCGGGGACACAATGTATGGCTACACCTTC. It encodes CSVGDTMYGYTF. The whole variable domain, remainder taken from reference TRBV29-1 and TRBJ1-2, is SAVISQKPSRDICQRGTSLTIQCQVDSQVTMMFWYRQQPGQSLTLIATANQGSEATYESGFVIDKFPISRPNLTFSTLTVSNMSPEDSSIYLCSVGDTMYGYTFGSGTRLTVV.

The chain joins TRBV5-4 to TRBJ2-3, with D tentatively TRBD2 (6 bases). V was trimmed by 7 bases and J by 2 bases, leaving 11 bases between them. The germline CDR1 and CDR2 sequences are SGHNT and YYREEE (reference sequence). The CDR3 has 13 amino acids. The CDR3 nucleotides read TGTGCCAGCTCGGGGGACCCCACAGATACGCAGTATTTT. This translates into CASSGDPTDTQYF.

The V and J genes are TRBV14 and TRBJ1-2; D might be TRBD1 (5 bases). The CDR3 runs to 13 residues. Trimming removed 4 bases from V and 7 bases from J, with 13 bases in between. Per the germline V gene, CDR1 is SGHDN and CDR2 is FVKESK. The CDR3 DNA reads as TGTGCCAGCAGCCCGGTTCGAAGGGGTGGCTACACCTTC. Amino acid sequence: CASSPVRRGGYTF.

As to this clone: Different DNA sequences within this sample yield the same CDR3. This chain links TRBV30 with TRBJ1-1; D unresolved. Germline CDR1 and CDR2: GTSNPN and SVGIG (reference sequence). The CDR3 is 13 amino acids. V dropped 3 bases and J dropped 5 bases, with 13 bases sitting between them. The DNA of the CDR3 is TGTGCCTGGAGAGTAACCGGTGGGACTGAAGCTTTCTTT. Translating gives CAWRVTGGTEAFF.

As concerns this clone: Mismatch with germline at one junction end may stem from a read error. The V gene is TRBV11-2, the J gene TRBJ2-5; no clear D gene. The V gene's germline CDR1 is SGHAT and CDR2 FQNNGV. The CDR3 spans 13 residues. The CDR3 loop is CASSLDSFQTQYF. The CDR3 DNA reads TGTGCCAGCAGCCTAGACTCCTTCCAGACCCAGTACTTC.

The chain carries TRBV7-2 and TRBJ2-2, with 9 bases lining up with TRBD1. This CDR3 has 16 residues. Trimming removed 4 bases from V and 3 bases from J; junction bases left unmatched: 6. CDR1 is SGHTA and CDR2 is FQGNSA in the germline V gene. The CDR3 DNA is TGTGCCAGCAGCTCCCGACAGGGGGTCGACACCGGGGAGCTGTTTTTT. Residues: CASSSRQGVDTGELFF. The entire variable domain, with the rest obtained from reference TRBV7-2 and TRBJ2-2, is as follows: GAGVSQSPSNKVTEKGKDVELRCDPISGHTALYWYRQSLGQGLEFLIYFQGNSAPDKSGLPSDRFSAERTGGSVSTLTIQRTQQEDSAVYLCASSSRQGVDTGELFFGEGSRLTVL.